The sequence of this T cell receptor beta chain was determined in a study of Graves' ophthalmopathy and Graves' hyperthyroidism. CDR1 and CDR2 from the germline V gene are LNHDA and SQIVND (reference sequence). V shed 9 bases, J shed 7 bases, and the junction held 5 bases outside the gene matches. The CDR3 is 11 residues long. TCR beta CDR3 regions were amplified from RNA transcripts. Second-round multiplex PCR came after a first-round RT-PCR that employed HTBI primers. TCRdb reprocessed the multiplex PCR reads via MiXCR and lists one record per CDR3 protein. The table lists more than 550,000 distinct CDR3 sequences, approximately 39% of them singletons. Study-wide findings and caveats: Blood also carried most expanded thyroid clonotypes exceeding 0.001 frequency. A classifier, a 13-signature model, separated ophthalmopathy from stable hyperthyroidism with nearly 90% sensitivity and less than 83% specificity.

Each diagnosis was determined on the basis of clinical symptoms, serum thyroxine, TRAb, thyroid ultrasound and orbital computed tomography. PBMCs were obtained from 9.5 to 10 ml of fresh peripheral blood. This clonotype was observed many times. Its antigen is not known. The sequence was collected from an adult man with Graves' ophthalmopathy. The V call is TRBV19, the J call TRBJ1-1; 7 positions match TRBD1. The source material was peripheral blood. In DNA form, the CDR3 reads TGTGCCAGCACGAGGACAGGTGAAGCTTTCTTT. Its protein product is CASTRTGEAFF.